A single sample gave rise to the 6 T cell receptor beta chains below, sequenced in a study of T cell responses to AZD1222 COVID-19 vaccine. Method: immunoSEQ multiplex PCR; TCRdb's copy keeps in-frame clones and lacks some. Of fewer than 120,000 clones listed, about 90% are singletons. Sequencing was performed on peripheral blood, taken on day 0 of AZD1222 vaccination. The receptors derive from an adult in good health.

This rearrangement joins TRBV29-1 to TRBJ2-3; D assignment may be TRBD1 or TRBD2 (6 bases each). The CDR3 loop spans 13 amino acids. CDR1 is SQVTM and CDR2 is ANQGSEA in the germline V gene. The ends were cut back, 5 bases at V and 3 bases at J, with 12 bases in the middle. The DNA for the CDR3 is TGCAGCGTTTCCAGGGGAGGAACAGATACGCAGTATTTT. Protein sequence: CSVSRGGTDTQYF.

The V and J genes are TRBV5-1 and TRBJ1-3; no clear D. The V end was cut by 1 base, the J end by 4 bases, with 15 bases between. This CDR3 has 16 amino acids. CDR1 and CDR2 (germline): SGHRS, YFSETQ. The CDR3 DNA reads TGCGCCAGCAGCTTGAGACCTGGGAACGCCGGAAACACCATATATTTT. Translating gives CASSLRPGNAGNTIYF.

V is TRBV5-1 and J is TRBJ2-7; no reliable D call. This CDR3 comprises 13 residues. Between the trimmed V and J ends, which lost 4 bases and 5 bases, there was a span of 13 bases. Germline CDR1 reads SGHRS; CDR2 reads YFSETQ. Here the CDR3 DNA reads TGCGCCAGCAGCGTAACGGGTGCGAACGAGCAGTACTTC. The encoded protein is CASSVTGANEQYF.

The chain joins TRBV14 to TRBJ2-4; D remains ambiguous. The CDR3 spans 14 residues. Trimming shortened V by 0 bases and J by 8 bases, and 11 bases separated the two germline ends. Germline CDR1 SGHDN, CDR2 FVKESK. This CDR3 reads CASSQDWMGDIQYF. In DNA, the CDR3 is TGTGCCAGCAGCCAAGATTGGATGGGTGACATTCAGTACTTC.

This clone was seen just once. The CDR3 nucleotides read TGTGCCAGTAGTACCGCGGGGGGTACCTACGAGCAGTACTTC. Protein product: CASSTAGGTYEQYF. The chain joins TRBV19 to TRBJ2-7; 8 bases fit TRBD2. This CDR3 spans 14 amino acids. Losses at the gene ends were 4 bases for V and 2 bases for J; bases not matched to a gene: 4. Germline V lookup: CDR1 LNHDA, CDR2 SQIVND (reference sequence). The full variable domain, completed using reference TRBV19 and TRBJ2-7, is DGGITQSPKYLFRKEGQNVTLSCEQNLNHDAMYWYRQDPGQGLRLIYYSQIVNDFQKGDIAEGYSVSREKKESFPLTVTSAQKNPTAFYLCASSTAGGTYEQYFGPGTRLTVT.

The V call is TRBV7-2, the J call TRBJ2-1, with D possibly TRBD1 on 6 matching bases. Germline CDR1 is SGHTA and CDR2 is FQGNSA. The ends were cut back, 4 bases at V and 4 bases at J, with 17 bases in the middle. This CDR3 spans 16 amino acids. CDR3 in amino acids: CASSWGATGSYNEQFF. CDR3 nucleotides: TGTGCCAGCAGCTGGGGAGCCACAGGGTCTTACAATGAGCAGTTCTTC.